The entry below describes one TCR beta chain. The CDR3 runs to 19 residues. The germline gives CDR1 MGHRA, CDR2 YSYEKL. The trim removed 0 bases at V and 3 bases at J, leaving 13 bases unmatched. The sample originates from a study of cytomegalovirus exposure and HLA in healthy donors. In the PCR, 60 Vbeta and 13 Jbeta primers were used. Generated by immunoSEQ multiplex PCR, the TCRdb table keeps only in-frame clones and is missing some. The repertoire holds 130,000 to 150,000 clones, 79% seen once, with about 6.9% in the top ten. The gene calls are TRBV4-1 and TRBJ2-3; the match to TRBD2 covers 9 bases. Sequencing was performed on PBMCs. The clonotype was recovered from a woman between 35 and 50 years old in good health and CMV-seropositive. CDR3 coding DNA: TGCGCCAGCAGCCAAGATCCGAAGACCGGGACTAGCCATACAGATACGCAGTATTTT. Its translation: CASSQDPKTGTSHTDTQYF.